A single sample gave rise to the 17 T cell receptor beta chains below, sequenced in a study of early T cells in non-severe SARS-CoV-2 infection. TCRdb independently ran MiXCR on the 5' RACE reads; one entry per CDR3 protein. This sample has roughly 90,000 distinct CDR3 sequences, with over 11% found just once. The sample was whole blood. Source of these receptors: an adult who was a healthcare worker with PCR-confirmed SARS-CoV-2 infection or an uninfected control (not recorded which).

This clonotype came up many times. This sequence joins TRBV11-1 and TRBJ1-2; D is ambiguous. Trimming took off 1 base at V and 0 bases at J, with 6 bases between the two ends. The germline gives CDR1 SGHAT, CDR2 FQDESV (reference sequence). The CDR3 contains 14 residues. The CDR3 DNA sequence: TGTGCCAGCAGCTTAGGAGGTCCTAACTATGGCTACACCTTC. Its translation: CASSLGGPNYGYTF.

This clonotype was counted at least ten times. The chain carries TRBV20-1 and TRBJ1-1; D is possibly TRBD1 (5 bases). The V and J ends lost 5 bases and 3 bases respectively, with 16 bases between them. CDR1 DFQATT and CDR2 SNEGSKA come from the germline V gene (reference sequence). The CDR3 length is 14 residues. The CDR3 region has the DNA TGCAGTGCTCCCGAGACCTGGGGGTACACTGAAGCTTTCTTT. It is translated as CSAPETWGYTEAFF.

This clonotype was seen a handful of times. The chain carries TRBV7-3 and TRBJ2-3; D is perhaps TRBD2 (6 bases). The CDR3 sequence is 14 residues long. Germline CDR1 and CDR2: SGHTA and FQGTGA. Trimming removed 1 base from V and 6 bases from J, with 11 bases in between. For the CDR3, the DNA is TGTGCCAGCAGCTTAAACGGGGGAAAGGATACGCAGTATTTT. It codes for CASSLNGGKDTQYF.

In its sample, this clonotype was seen many times. The V gene is TRBV20-1, the J gene TRBJ1-1; D ambiguous. Germline-derived CDR1 and CDR2 are DFQATT and SNEGSKA (reference sequence). The CDR3 spans 12 residues. V shed 0 bases and J shed 1 base, with 3 bases lying between them. CDR3 loop: CSARDPNTEAFF. As DNA, the CDR3 is TGCAGTGCTAGAGATCCGAACACTGAAGCTTTCTTT.

This clonotype was counted many times. This chain links TRBV20-1 with TRBJ2-5, with D possibly matching TRBD2 (5 bases). CDR3 length: 11 amino acids. Germline loops: CDR1 DFQATT, CDR2 SNEGSKA (reference sequence). Trimming removed 3 bases from V and 5 bases from J, with 7 bases in between. CDR3 residues: CSAREVETQYF. The DNA for the CDR3 is TGCAGTGCTAGGGAGGTGGAGACCCAGTACTTC.

This clonotype came up many times. The V call is TRBV27, the J call TRBJ2-5; 7 bases are a match to TRBD2. The V gene end was trimmed by 3 bases and the J gene end by 3 bases; junction bases not matched to a gene: 7. Germline V gives CDR1 MNHEY, CDR2 SMNVEV (reference sequence). The CDR3 runs 15 residues. The CDR3 protein is CASSFIGGGEETQYF. In nucleotides, the CDR3 is TGTGCCAGCAGTTTTATAGGCGGGGGAGAAGAGACCCAGTACTTC.

This clonotype occurred many times. The genes are TRBV4-1 and TRBJ2-3; maybe TRBD1 (5 bases). The CDR3 extends over 15 amino acids. The germline V and J ends were trimmed by 4 bases and 1 base, with 12 bases remaining between them. The germline V gene encodes CDR1 MGHRA and CDR2 YSYEKL. For the CDR3, the DNA is TGCGCCAGCAGCCCGAGACAGCTGGGCACAGATACGCAGTATTTT. It translates to CASSPRQLGTDTQYF.

Only one count was recorded for this clonotype. The CDR3 spells CACSRQGDQPQHF. CDR3 DNA sequence: TGTGCCTGTTCCAGACAGGGAGATCAGCCCCAGCATTTT. The gene calls are TRBV30 and TRBJ1-5; 7 nucleotides align to TRBD1. Germline values: CDR1 GTSNPN, CDR2 SVGIG (reference sequence). The trim removed 6 bases at V and 5 bases at J, leaving 7 bases unmatched. CDR3 size: 13 residues.

The chain couples TRBV14 to TRBJ1-2; TRBD1 aligns across 9 bases. Losses at the gene ends were 4 bases for V and 3 bases for J; bases not matched to a gene: 6. The CDR3 runs to 15 residues. CDR1 and CDR2 (germline): SGHDN, FVKESK. The CDR3 sequence is CASSPGDRGDYGYTF. In DNA form, the CDR3 reads TGTGCCAGCAGCCCCGGCGACAGGGGGGACTATGGCTACACCTTC.

The table lists this clonotype with a few counts. In nucleotides, the CDR3 is TGTGCCAGCAGTTACGGGAATCCGACAGATACGCAGTATTTT. It is translated as CASSYGNPTDTQYF. The rearrangement joins TRBV6-6 to TRBJ2-3; no reliable D call. This CDR3 is built from 14 residues. The V end was cut by 2 bases, the J end by 3 bases, with 9 bases between. CDR1 and CDR2 from the germline V gene are MNHNY and SVGAGI (reference sequence).

This clonotype appeared a few times. In DNA, the CDR3 is TGTGCCAGCAGGCCCCAGGGGGCGAGGGATACTGAAGCTTTCTTT. Translating gives CASRPQGARDTEAFF. V is TRBV6-6 and J is TRBJ1-1; TRBD1 matches 8 bases. This CDR3 contains 15 residues. The V and J ends lost 6 bases and 5 bases, in that order; junction bases with no gene match: 11. The germline gives CDR1 MNHNY, CDR2 SVGAGI (reference sequence).

There are many counts of this clonotype. The genes are TRBV18 and TRBJ1-1; 9 nucleotides match TRBD1. The CDR3 spans 15 residues. The V gene's germline CDR1 is KGHSH and CDR2 LQKENI. V trimming: 6 bases; J trimming: 4 bases; junction bases outside the gene matches: 9. This CDR3 is CASSAIQGAGTEAFF. DNA for the CDR3: TGTGCCAGCTCGGCCATACAGGGGGCAGGCACTGAAGCTTTCTTT.

This clonotype was observed a few times. The J gene is TRBJ2-5, the V gene TRBV29-1; the D gene is possibly TRBD2 (6 bases). Germline V gene sequence: CDR1 SQVTM, CDR2 ANQGSEA. Trimming removed 7 bases from V and 5 bases from J, with 11 bases in between. The CDR3 is 11 amino acids. CDR3 in DNA: TGCAGCGGCCAGGGACTGGAGACCCAGTACTTC. This codes for CSGQGLETQYF.

The chain carries TRBV6-1 and TRBJ1-6; D gene uncertain. The ends were cut back, 2 bases at V and 9 bases at J, with 20 bases in the middle. The CDR3 sequence is 17 residues long. Per germline, CDR1 MNHNS and CDR2 SASEGT. This chain's CDR3 is CASSEPYRAEVGSPLHF. CDR3 bases: TGTGCCAGCAGTGAACCGTATAGGGCAGAAGTCGGTTCACCCCTCCACTTT.

This clonotype appeared many times. The J gene is TRBJ2-1, the V gene TRBV6-5, with D possibly being TRBD2 (5 bases). CDR1 is MNHEY and CDR2 is SVGAGI in the germline V gene. V was shortened by 0 bases and J by 8 bases, with 8 bases between the two germline ends. The CDR3 covers 13 residues. The CDR3 sequence is CASSYSAGYEQFF. The CDR3 DNA is TGTGCCAGCAGTTACTCGGCGGGTTATGAGCAGTTCTTC.

This clonotype was seen repeatedly, ten times or more. V usage is TRBV7-2 and J usage is TRBJ2-3; 7 bases fit TRBD2. Trimming at V came to 3 bases and at J to 2 bases, leaving 8 bases not matched to a gene. The CDR3 consists of 16 residues. Germline lookup yields CDR1 SGHTA and CDR2 FQGNSA. DNA for the CDR3: TGTGCCAGCAGCTTTGGGTCTAGCGGCTCCACAGATACGCAGTATTTT. Translated, it gives CASSFGSSGSTDTQYF. The entire variable domain, with the rest obtained from reference TRBV7-2 and TRBJ2-3, is as follows: GAGVSQSPSNKVTEKGKDVELRCDPISGHTALYWYRQSLGQGLEFLIYFQGNSAPDKSGLPSDRFSAERTGGSVSTLTIQRTQQEDSAVYLCASSFGSSGSTDTQYFGPGTRLTVL.

The genes are TRBV28 and TRBJ1-6; no definite D call. The CDR3 runs to 14 residues. Per the germline V gene, CDR1 is MDHEN and CDR2 is SYDVKM. Trimming took 5 bases from V and 7 from J, leaving 12 bases between them. The CDR3 DNA sequence: TGTGCCAGCAGTGGATCTATTGGGAATTCACCCCTCCACTTT. Translating it yields CASSGSIGNSPLHF.